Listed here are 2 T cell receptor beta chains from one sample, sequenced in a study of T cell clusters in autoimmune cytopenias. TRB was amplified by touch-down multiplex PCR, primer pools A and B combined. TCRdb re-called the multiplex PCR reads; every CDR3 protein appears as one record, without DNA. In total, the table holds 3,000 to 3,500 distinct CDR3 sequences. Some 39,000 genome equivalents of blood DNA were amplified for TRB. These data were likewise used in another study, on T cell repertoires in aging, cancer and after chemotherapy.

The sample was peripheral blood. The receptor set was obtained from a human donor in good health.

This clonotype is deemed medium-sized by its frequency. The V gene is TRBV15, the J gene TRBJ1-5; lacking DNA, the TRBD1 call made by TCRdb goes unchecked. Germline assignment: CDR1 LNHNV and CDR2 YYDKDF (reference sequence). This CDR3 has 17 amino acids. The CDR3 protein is CATSRDYGTGGHQPQHF.

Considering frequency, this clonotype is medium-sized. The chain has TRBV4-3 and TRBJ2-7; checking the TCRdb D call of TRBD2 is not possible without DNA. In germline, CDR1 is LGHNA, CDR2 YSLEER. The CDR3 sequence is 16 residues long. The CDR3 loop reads CASSQDLWTSEYEQYF.